Listed here are 27 T cell receptor beta chains from one sample, sequenced in a study of blood T cells in healthy people across ages. Alongside a J-beta primer mix, a sample-barcoded 5' primer served in a second PCR lasting roughly 6 to 11 cycles. TCRdb re-analysed the 5' RACE reads in MiXCR, keeping a single row per CDR3 protein. In the table there are around 2 million distinct CDR3 sequences, roughly 43% of which are singletons. Sequences were obtained from blood. The receptors originated from a human donor in good health.

CDR3 protein: CASSPTADSSYEQYF. DNA for the CDR3: TGTGCCAGCAGCCCCACAGCCGACAGCTCCTACGAGCAGTACTTC. The V call is TRBV7-2, the J call TRBJ2-7; D is perhaps TRBD1 (5 bases). Trimming left V 5 bases short and J 0 bases short, with 14 bases between. Germline V gives CDR1 SGHTA, CDR2 FQGNSA. This CDR3 has 15 amino acids. The full variable domain, with the rest looked up from reference TRBV7-2 and TRBJ2-7, is GAGVSQSPSNKVTEKGKDVELRCDPISGHTALYWYRQSLGQGLEFLIYFQGNSAPDKSGLPSDRFSAERTGGSVSTLTIQRTQQEDSAVYLCASSPTADSSYEQYFGPGTRLTVT.

This clonotype was detected only a few times. The CDR3 sequence is CASRGSGLAGYNEQFF. As DNA, the CDR3 is TGTGCCAGCAGGGGATCGGGACTAGCGGGTTACAATGAGCAGTTCTTC. The chain is built from TRBV6-2 or TRBV6-3 and TRBJ2-1; TRBD2 agrees at 12 bases. CDR3 size: 16 residues. The V and J ends lost 6 bases and 4 bases, in that order; junction bases with no gene match: 7. Germline V gene sequence: CDR1 MNHEY, CDR2 SVGEGT.

The genes are TRBV13 and TRBJ2-2, with D perhaps matching TRBD1 or TRBD2 (5 bases each). The CDR3 totals 16 residues. Looked up from germline, CDR1 is PRHDT and CDR2 is FYEKMQ (reference sequence). Trimming removed 8 bases at V and 1 base at J, with 17 bases between. The DNA for the CDR3 is TGTGCCAGCCGCATACCGGGACGGTTGAACACCGGGGAGCTGTTTTTT. Its translation is CASRIPGRLNTGELFF.

The genes are TRBV7-9 and TRBJ2-7, with D possibly TRBD1 on 6 matching bases. The CDR3 is 15 amino acids. With 1 base removed from V and 4 bases from J, the gap between germline ends came to 14 bases. Germline lookup yields CDR1 SEHNR and CDR2 FQNEAQ (reference sequence). CDR3 amino acids: CASSLGQGRRYEQYF. CDR3 sequence (DNA): TGTGCCAGCAGCTTAGGGCAGGGGAGACGATACGAGCAGTACTTC.

Note on this clonotype: An end of the junction does not agree with germline; a read error may underlie this. The V gene is TRBV12-3 or TRBV12-4, the J gene TRBJ2-1; D tentatively fits TRBD1 or TRBD2 (5 bases each). The CDR3 contains 15 residues. CDR3 region: CASTLGTQGRNEQFF. CDR3 bases: TGTGCCAGCACTTTAGGAACCCAGGGACGGAATGAGCAGTTCTTC.

A few counts support this clonotype. The chain combines TRBV6-1 with TRBJ2-7; D possibly corresponds to TRBD1 (6 bases). In germline, CDR1 is MNHNS, CDR2 SASEGT. V dropped 7 bases and J dropped 2 bases, with 12 bases sitting between them. The CDR3 loop spans 13 amino acids. The CDR3 nucleotides read TGTGCCAGCACCAGACAGGCGGCCTACGAGCAGTACTTC. As protein: CASTRQAAYEQYF.

The chain couples TRBV5-1 to TRBJ2-4, with D perhaps TRBD1 or TRBD2 (5 bases each). Germline loops: CDR1 SGHRS, CDR2 YFSETQ. Between the trimmed V and J ends, which lost 0 bases and 0 bases, there was a span of 10 bases. The CDR3 spans 16 residues. CDR3 sequence reads: CASSLGDPGAKNIQYF. The CDR3 DNA sequence: TGCGCCAGCAGCTTGGGGGACCCGGGAGCCAAAAACATTCAGTACTTC.

V and J are TRBV7-2 and TRBJ1-1; 8 bases align to TRBD1. J was trimmed by 4 bases and V by 4 bases; bases with no gene match: 8. The CDR3 is 15 residues long. Germline V gene sequence: CDR1 SGHTA, CDR2 FQGNSA. CDR3 in DNA: TGTGCCAGCAGCTCCGGGACAGGCTGGAGCACTGAAGCTTTCTTT. Translated, it gives CASSSGTGWSTEAFF.

This clonotype turned up a few times. This sequence joins TRBV20-1 and TRBJ2-3, with 11 bases lining up with TRBD2. V dropped 4 bases and J dropped 3; count of bases not matched to a gene: 9. The CDR3 extends over 16 amino acids. Per germline, CDR1 DFQATT and CDR2 SNEGSKA (reference sequence). CDR3 region: CSATPRLAGKTDTQYF. CDR3 DNA sequence: TGCAGTGCTACCCCCAGACTAGCGGGGAAGACAGATACGCAGTATTTT.

This clonotype was counted a few times. The chain combines TRBV6-5 with TRBJ2-1, with D unresolved. The CDR3 length is 13 residues. Between the trimmed V and J ends, which lost 2 bases and 5 bases, there was a span of 7 bases. Germline V gene lookup returns CDR1 MNHEY and CDR2 SVGAGI. CDR3 region: CASSYDRDNEQFF. CDR3 DNA sequence: TGTGCCAGCAGTTACGATCGGGACAATGAGCAGTTCTTC.

The CDR3 coding sequence is TGCGGTACTAGAGATCGGACTAGTGGAGAGACCCAGTACTTC. It yields the protein CGTRDRTSGETQYF. The chain is built from TRBV20-1 and TRBJ2-5; 7 bases line up with TRBD2. CDR1 is DFQATT and CDR2 is SNEGSKA in the germline V gene (reference sequence). The length of the CDR3 is 14 residues.

The rearrangement links TRBV7-9 to TRBJ1-2; no clear D gene. Germline assignment: CDR1 SEHNR and CDR2 FQNEAQ (reference sequence). V lost 7 bases and J lost 9, with 21 bases in between. CDR3 size: 14 residues. CDR3 coding DNA: TGTGCCAGCACCCCCCTGGGTGGAGAAATCAGCTACACCTTC. It is translated as CASTPLGGEISYTF.

The CDR3 is CASSSYFDRSNQPQHF. The CDR3 DNA sequence: TGTGCCAGCAGCTCCTACTTTGACAGAAGCAATCAGCCCCAGCATTTT. The V and J genes are TRBV7-2 and TRBJ1-5, with a tentative D call TRBD1 (5 bases). V was trimmed by 4 bases and J by 1 base, leaving 14 bases between them. The CDR3 length is 16 residues. Germline lookup yields CDR1 SGHTA and CDR2 FQGNSA.

This clonotype appeared a few times. The chain recombines TRBV6-2 or TRBV6-3 with TRBJ1-1; D unresolved. CDR1 MNHEY and CDR2 SVGEGT come from the germline V gene. V shed 5 bases and J shed 8 bases, with 9 bases lying between them. The CDR3 is 11 amino acids. CDR3 nucleotide sequence: TGTGCCAGCAGTGAAACGAGGGAAGCTTTCTTT. Encoded protein: CASSETREAFF.

The genes are TRBV6-5 and TRBJ2-2; D ambiguous. Germline loops: CDR1 MNHEY, CDR2 SVGAGI. Trimming took 6 bases from V and 3 from J, leaving 2 bases between them. The CDR3 contains 11 residues. The CDR3 DNA reads TGTGCCAGCAGCCACACCGGGGAGCTGTTTTTT. Translated, it gives CASSHTGELFF.

Notes on this clonotype: No conserved phenylalanine or tryptophan is present at the end of the CDR3, so a read error is the likely explanation. V usage is TRBV13 and J usage is TRBJ2-3; maybe TRBD1 (6 bases). V dropped 3 bases and J dropped 6 bases, with 10 bases sitting between them. The CDR3 loop spans 13 amino acids. Germline CDR1 PRHDT, CDR2 FYEKMQ (reference sequence). CDR3 sequence reads: CASSFNQGDTQYV. The DNA for the CDR3 is TGTGCCAGCAGCTTCAACCAGGGGGATACGCAGTATGTT.

The V gene is TRBV20-1, the J gene TRBJ2-7; D might be TRBD2 (6 bases). The better agreement between TRBJ2-5 and the DNA end casts doubt on the J call. The V gene's germline CDR1 is DFQATT and CDR2 SNEGSKA (reference sequence). This CDR3 has 14 residues. CDR3 residues: CSARNRAGGETQYF. The CDR3 DNA reads as TGCAGTGCTAGAAATCGGGCCGGGGGAGAGACCCAGTACTTC.

This clonotype has just a few counts. The chain employs TRBV4-1 and TRBJ1-2, with D possibly matching TRBD1 (5 bases). V was shortened by 1 base and J by 4 bases, with 10 bases between the two germline ends. CDR3 size: 14 residues. Germline-derived CDR1 and CDR2 are MGHRA and YSYEKL. The CDR3 sequence: CASSQAPGGYGYTF. The CDR3 DNA reads TGCGCCAGCAGCCAAGCTCCGGGGGGCTATGGCTACACCTTC.

V usage is TRBV6-2 or TRBV6-3 and J usage is TRBJ1-1; D gene ambiguous. The V end was cut by 6 bases, the J end by 0 bases, with 14 bases between. This CDR3 contains 15 residues. Looked up from germline, CDR1 is MNHEY and CDR2 is SVGEGT. This CDR3 is CASSRTTYLNTEAFF. The CDR3 nucleotides read TGTGCCAGCAGCCGAACGACTTACCTGAACACTGAAGCTTTCTTT.

The rearrangement uses TRBV7-9 and TRBJ2-6; D possibly corresponds to TRBD1 (7 bases). Trimming stripped 5 bases from V and 1 base from J, with 18 bases between. This CDR3 spans 18 amino acids. Germline values: CDR1 SEHNR, CDR2 FQNEAQ (reference sequence). CDR3 bases: TGTGCCAGCAGCCCAGGAGGTCAGGGGGGTTCTGGGGCCAACGTCCTGACTTTC. It translates to CASSPGGQGGSGANVLTF.

This clonotype was found a few times. This chain connects TRBV6-2 or TRBV6-3 to TRBJ2-7; D is unresolved. This CDR3 is built from 14 residues. CDR1 MNHEY and CDR2 SVGEGT come from the germline V gene. V lost 7 bases and J lost 3, with 16 bases in between. The CDR3 spells CASKRVQRDYEQYF. CDR3 bases: TGTGCCAGCAAGAGAGTACAGCGAGACTACGAGCAGTACTTC.

Notes on this clonotype: A much bigger clone sits one base away, suggesting this may be a read error. The chain employs TRBV25-1 and TRBJ2-4, with D uncertain. The germline gives CDR1 MGHDK, CDR2 SYGVNS. Between the trimmed V and J ends, which lost 3 bases and 4 bases, there was a span of 7 bases. CDR3 length: 13 amino acids. The CDR3 loop is CASSDTSKNIQYF. CDR3 DNA sequence: TGTGCCAGCAGTGATACCAGTAAAAACATTCAGTACTTC. Full variable domain (remainder filled in from reference TRBV25-1 and TRBJ2-4): EADIYQTPRYLVIGTGKKITLECSQTMGHDKMYWYQQDPGMELHLIHYSYGVNSTEKGDLSSESTVSRIRTEHFPLTLESARPSHTSQYLCASSDTSKNIQYFGAGTRLSVL.

The chain carries TRBV21-1 and TRBJ2-6; the table's D gene call, TRBD1, was not cross checked with the DNA. TRBV21-1 is listed as a pseudogene. This CDR3 spans 16 amino acids. The CDR3 sequence: CASSKEGGRWANVLTF. The CDR3 region has the DNA TGTGCCAGCAGCAAAGAAGGGGGCCGGTGGGCCAACGTCCTGACTTTC.

This clonotype turned up a few times. The rearrangement links TRBV20-1 to TRBJ2-1; a possible D gene is TRBD2 (5 bases). The V and J ends lost 5 bases and 2 bases respectively, with 13 bases between them. The CDR3 spans 14 residues. Germline CDR1 and CDR2: DFQATT and SNEGSKA (reference sequence). CDR3 region: CSAWTSATYNEQFF. CDR3 in DNA: TGCAGTGCTTGGACTTCGGCGACCTACAATGAGCAGTTCTTC.

The V call is TRBV29-1, the J call TRBJ1-4; D might be TRBD1 (5 bases). This CDR3 comprises 14 residues. V was clipped by 4 bases and J by 7 bases, with 16 bases between them. Per germline, CDR1 SQVTM and CDR2 ANQGSEA. CDR3 region: CSVAGPGRSEKLFF. Written as DNA, the CDR3 is TGCAGCGTTGCGGGTCCGGGACGAAGTGAAAAACTGTTTTTT.

This clonotype was counted between two and nine times. In DNA, the CDR3 is TGTGCCAGCAGCCCGAGACGATCGGGCAAAAACATTCAGTACTTC. It codes for CASSPRRSGKNIQYF. V and J are TRBV7-2 and TRBJ2-4; unclear D gene. Germline V gene lookup returns CDR1 SGHTA and CDR2 FQGNSA. The ends were cut back, 5 bases at V and 3 bases at J, with 14 bases in the middle. This CDR3 region has 15 residues.

This clonotype was seen a single time. CDR3 residues: CASSPLAPHGAKNIQYF. The DNA for the CDR3 is TGTGCCAGCTCACCACTCGCGCCCCATGGAGCCAAAAACATTCAGTACTTC. This rearrangement joins TRBV18 to TRBJ2-4; no reliable D call. With 1 base removed from V and 0 bases from J, the gap between germline ends came to 13 bases. In germline, CDR1 is KGHSH, CDR2 LQKENI. There are 17 residues in the CDR3.